These 6 T cell receptor beta chains originate from one sample sequenced in a study of CXCR3-negative and CXCR3-positive naive CD8 T cells (dated by TCRdb to about 2019). General conclusions and limits of the study: TRB CDR3s from CXCR3-positive naive cells showed higher hydrophobicity (lower Kidera factor 4), lower energy, and higher strength and volume indices than CXCR3-negative naive cells.

The instrument was a NextSeq 550. The Human TCR Profiling Kit (MiLaboratory) was used to prepare UMI-labeled 5' RACE TRB cDNA libraries. The reads, reprocessed by TCRdb, yield one row per CDR3 protein sequence and no DNA. The sample table gives about 84,000 distinct CDR3 sequences. The leading ten clones occupy around 0.62% of the sample. These receptors are not linked to any known antigen. What was sequenced was naive CXCR3+ CD8+ T cells from blood. This specimen's cell subset or site label, per the study, means: CD45RO-CCR7+CD27+CD95- naive CD8+ T cells expressing CXCR3 (TNR3+). Source of these receptors: a human donor in good health. Some clones in this sample may be carry-over from other donors' samples.

The chain couples TRBV24-1 to TRBJ1-1; absent DNA, TCRdb's TRBD1 call cannot be checked. The germline gives CDR1 KGHDR, CDR2 SFDVKD. This CDR3 has 12 residues. CDR3 loop: CATSAWDGEAFF.

The chain employs TRBV12-3 or TRBV12-4 and TRBJ2-3; TCRdb returns TRBD1, unconfirmable since there is no DNA. CDR3 length equals 15 residues. The CDR3 here is CASTAEDRVSDTQYF.

The chain has TRBV19 and TRBJ1-2; TCRdb designates TRBD1, a call that cannot be tested without DNA. Per the germline V gene, CDR1 is LNHDA and CDR2 is SQIVND (reference sequence). The CDR3 is 15 amino acids. Here the CDR3 reads CASSLQWDWDYGYTF.

The chain combines TRBV7-3 with TRBJ2-1. The germline V gene has CDR1 SGHTA and CDR2 FQGTGA. The CDR3 loop spans 15 amino acids. CDR3 loop: CASSLTSSLGNEQFF. The full variable domain, in which reference TRBV7-3 and TRBJ2-1 provide the parts outside the CDR3, is GAGVSQTPSNKVTEKGKYVELRCDPISGHTALYWYRQSLGQGPEFLIYFQGTGAADDSGLPNDRFFAVRPEGSVSTLKIQRTERGDSAVYLCASSLTSSLGNEQFFGPGTRLTVL.

The chain is built from TRBV28 and TRBJ2-7; the TCRdb D gene call, TRBD2, has no DNA to confirm it. Per germline, CDR1 MDHEN and CDR2 SYDVKM. CDR3 size: 13 residues. CDR3 protein: CASTLSRVREQYF.

The chain recombines TRBV7-8 with TRBJ2-5; TCRdb's assignment of TRBD2 cannot be checked, as there is no DNA. CDR3 length equals 15 residues. CDR1 and CDR2 (germline): SGHVS, FQNEAQ. The CDR3: CASSPGMGLQETQYF.